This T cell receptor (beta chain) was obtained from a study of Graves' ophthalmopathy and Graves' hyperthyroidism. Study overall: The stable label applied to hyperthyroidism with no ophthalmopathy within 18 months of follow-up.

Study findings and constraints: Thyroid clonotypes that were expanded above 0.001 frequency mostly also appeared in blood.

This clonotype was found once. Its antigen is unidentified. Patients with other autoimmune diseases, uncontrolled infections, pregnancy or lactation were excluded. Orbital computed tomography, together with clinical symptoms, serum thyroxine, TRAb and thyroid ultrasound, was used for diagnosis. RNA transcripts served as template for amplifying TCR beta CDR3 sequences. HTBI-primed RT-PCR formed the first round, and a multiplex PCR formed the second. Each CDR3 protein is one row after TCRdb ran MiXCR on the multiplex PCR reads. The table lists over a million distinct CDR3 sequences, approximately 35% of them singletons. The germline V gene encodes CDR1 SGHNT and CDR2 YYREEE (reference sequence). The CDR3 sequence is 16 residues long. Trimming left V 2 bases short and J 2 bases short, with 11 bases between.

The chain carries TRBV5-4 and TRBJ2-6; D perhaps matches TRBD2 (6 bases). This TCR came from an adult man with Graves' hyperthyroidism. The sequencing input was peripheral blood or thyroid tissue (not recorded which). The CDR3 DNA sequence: TGTGCCAGCAGCTTACCGGGAGCGGCTGGGGCCAACGTCCTGACTTTC. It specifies CASSLPGAAGANVLTF.